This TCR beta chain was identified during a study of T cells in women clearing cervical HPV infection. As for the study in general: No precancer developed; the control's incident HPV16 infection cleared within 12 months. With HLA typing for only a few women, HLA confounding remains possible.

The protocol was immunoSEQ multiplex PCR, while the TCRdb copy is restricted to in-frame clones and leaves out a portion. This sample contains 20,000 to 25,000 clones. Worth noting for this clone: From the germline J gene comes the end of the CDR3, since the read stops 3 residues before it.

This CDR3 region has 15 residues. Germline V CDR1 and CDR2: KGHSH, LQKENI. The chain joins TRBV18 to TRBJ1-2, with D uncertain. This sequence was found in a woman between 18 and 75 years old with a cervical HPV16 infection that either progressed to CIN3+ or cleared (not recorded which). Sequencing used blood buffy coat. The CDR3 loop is CASSRGLGKTDTYTF. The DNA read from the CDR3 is TGTGCCAGCTCACGCGGACTAGGCAAAACAGATACC.